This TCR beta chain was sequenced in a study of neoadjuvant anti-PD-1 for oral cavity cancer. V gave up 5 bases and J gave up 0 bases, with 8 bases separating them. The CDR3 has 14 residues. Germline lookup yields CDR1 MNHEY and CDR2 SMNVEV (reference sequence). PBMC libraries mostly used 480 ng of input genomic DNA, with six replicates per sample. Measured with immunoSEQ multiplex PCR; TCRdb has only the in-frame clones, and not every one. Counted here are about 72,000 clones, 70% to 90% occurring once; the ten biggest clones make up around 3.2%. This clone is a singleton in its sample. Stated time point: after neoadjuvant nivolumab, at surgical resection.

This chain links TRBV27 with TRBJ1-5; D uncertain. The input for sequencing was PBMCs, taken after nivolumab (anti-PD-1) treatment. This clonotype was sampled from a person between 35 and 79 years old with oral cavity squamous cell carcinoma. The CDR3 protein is CASSPQNSNQPQHF. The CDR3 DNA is TGTGCCAGCAGTCCGCAAAATAGCAATCAGCCCCAGCATTTT.